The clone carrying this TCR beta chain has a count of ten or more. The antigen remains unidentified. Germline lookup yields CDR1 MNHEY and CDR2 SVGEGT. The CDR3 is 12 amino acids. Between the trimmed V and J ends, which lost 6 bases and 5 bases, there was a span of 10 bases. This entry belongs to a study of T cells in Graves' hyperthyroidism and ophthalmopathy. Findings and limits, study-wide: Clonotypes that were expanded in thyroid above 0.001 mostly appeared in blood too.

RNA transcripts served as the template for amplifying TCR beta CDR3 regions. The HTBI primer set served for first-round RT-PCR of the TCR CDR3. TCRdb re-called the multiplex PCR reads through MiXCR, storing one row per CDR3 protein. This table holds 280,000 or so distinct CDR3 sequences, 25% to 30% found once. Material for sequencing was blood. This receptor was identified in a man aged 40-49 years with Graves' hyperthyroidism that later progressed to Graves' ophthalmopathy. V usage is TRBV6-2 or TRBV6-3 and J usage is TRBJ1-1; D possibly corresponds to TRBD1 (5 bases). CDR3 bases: TGTGCCAGCAGGGCAGGGTGGACTGAAGCTTTCTTT. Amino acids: CASRAGWTEAFF.